This T cell receptor beta chain was observed in a study of PD-1 blockade in classical Hodgkin lymphoma. Concerning this clone itself: Its antigen is not known.

General study points: Newly diagnosed and completely responding patients shared comparable baseline diversity. Exclusion was the outcome for patients who began nivolumab under 1 year after ASCT. Reports described newly diagnosed patients as having lower baseline TCR diversity than healthy donors.

TCRdb keeps only in-frame clones here, not all; method: immunoSEQ multiplex PCR. Of roughly 50,000 clones in the sample, around 87% were seen once. As to time point: cycle 4 day 1 (C4D1), after 6 weeks of nivolumab. Each and every patient relapsed after autologous stem cell transplantation, and patients got differing brentuximab vedotin exposure. This CDR3 spans 13 amino acids. CDR1 and CDR2 (germline): SGHDT, YYEEEE. V lost 4 bases, J lost 5 bases, and 10 bases lay in between. V gene TRBV5-6 combines with J gene TRBJ1-5; unclear D gene. This receptor was identified in a human donor with classical Hodgkin lymphoma. Material: peripheral blood mononuclear cells (PBMCs), obtained before the fourth cycle of nivolumab. CDR3 protein: CASSKDVDQPQHF. The CDR3 DNA is TGTGCCAGCAGCAAGGACGTGGATCAGCCCCAGCATTTT.